In its sample, the clone carrying this T cell receptor (beta chain) was seen a few times. The immunoSEQ assay was v3. The data were produced by immunoSEQ multiplex PCR, yet TCRdb's version contains in-frame clones alone and is incomplete. Here the sample spans some 37,000 clones, roughly 80% being singletons. The record originates from a study of TIL therapy for anti-PD-1-resistant metastatic lung cancer. Study-level information: Tumors carried a median about 1.6 non-synonymous mutations per megabase.

The time point: pre-treatment sample, taken before nivolumab and TIL therapy. Adults with stage 4 NSCLC were enrolled in a phase I trial. The CDR3 sequence is 13 residues long. The V and J ends lost 5 bases and 4 bases respectively, with 9 bases between them. The germline V gene encodes CDR1 SGHTA and CDR2 FQGNSA. The rearrangement uses TRBV7-2 and TRBJ1-5, with a tentative D call TRBD1 (6 bases). The clonotype comes from a person between 25 and 80 years old with non-small cell lung cancer. The source was blood, collected at baseline. CDR3 sequence: CASSQGGNQPQHF. Written as DNA, the CDR3 is TGTGCCAGCAGCCAAGGGGGGAATCAGCCCCAGCATTTT.